The 27 T cell receptor beta chains below come from one sample, sequenced in a study of blood T cell repertoires in COVID-19. Generated by immunoSEQ multiplex PCR, the TCRdb table keeps only in-frame clones and is missing some. The sample includes tens of thousands of clones, 89% seen only once; the top ten take 4.5% to 5%. The specimen sequenced was peripheral blood. Source of these receptors: a woman aged 50 to 65 with active COVID-19.

This sequence joins TRBV28 and TRBJ1-1, with no clear D. Germline V gene lookup returns CDR1 MDHEN and CDR2 SYDVKM. With 1 base removed from V and 1 base from J, the gap between germline ends came to 7 bases. This CDR3 is built from 14 residues. The CDR3 DNA reads as TGTGCCAGCAGTTTATACAGCAGGAACACTGAAGCTTTCTTT. Protein sequence: CASSLYSRNTEAFF.

The gene calls are TRBV6-5 and TRBJ2-7; 11 nucleotides align to TRBD2. This CDR3 comprises 15 residues. CDR1 MNHEY and CDR2 SVGAGI come from the germline V gene. The junction had 7 bases not matched to a gene; V was cut back by 4 bases and J by 5 bases. The CDR3 protein is CASSSSGRSLDEQYF. Written as DNA, the CDR3 is TGTGCCAGCAGTTCTAGCGGGAGGTCTTTAGACGAGCAGTACTTC.

This clone was detected only once. This sequence joins TRBV30 and TRBJ2-3, with TRBD1 as a possible D gene (6 bases). V was shortened by 8 bases and J by 5 bases, with 17 bases between the two germline ends. In germline, CDR1 is GTSNPN, CDR2 SVGIG (reference sequence). The CDR3 is 13 amino acids. The CDR3 protein is CARTGGSGDTQYF. The CDR3 bases are TGTGCCCGGACTGGGGGCTCGGGAGATACGCAGTATTTT.

J is TRBJ1-1 and V is TRBV9; D is unresolved. There are 13 residues in the CDR3. The germline V gene has CDR1 SGDLS and CDR2 YYNGEE. V lost 0 bases and J lost 0, with 3 bases in between. In DNA, the CDR3 is TGTGCCAGCAGCGTAGCCGTGAACACTGAAGCTTTCTTT. It is translated as CASSVAVNTEAFF.

V gene TRBV7-8 combines with J gene TRBJ2-7, with a possible D match to TRBD1 (5 bases). The CDR3 has 14 residues. The germline gives CDR1 SGHVS, CDR2 FQNEAQ. V was cut by 3 bases and J by 3 bases, with 12 bases left in between. CDR3: CASSFGHLLYEQYF. CDR3 nucleotides: TGTGCCAGCAGCTTTGGACACCTTCTCTACGAGCAGTACTTC.

The rearrangement joins TRBV19 to TRBJ2-2, with D possibly TRBD1 on 6 matching bases. The CDR3 covers 14 residues. Germline V gene sequence: CDR1 LNHDA, CDR2 SQIVND (reference sequence). Trimming removed 5 bases from V and 9 bases from J, with 16 bases in between. As DNA, the CDR3 is TGTGCCAGTAGTCCGAACAGGGTCAGCCGGGAGCTGTTTTTT. Translation gives CASSPNRVSRELFF. Supplemented by reference TRBV19 and TRBJ2-2, the full variable domain reads DGGITQSPKYLFRKEGQNVTLSCEQNLNHDAMYWYRQDPGQGLRLIYYSQIVNDFQKGDIAEGYSVSREKKESFPLTVTSAQKNPTAFYLCASSPNRVSRELFFGEGSRLTVL.

The J gene is TRBJ1-5, the V gene TRBV5-5; D remains ambiguous. The CDR3 runs to 16 residues. Looked up from germline, CDR1 is SGHKS and CDR2 is YYEKEE (reference sequence). V lost 0 bases, J lost 0 bases, and 10 bases lay in between. CDR3 in DNA: TGTGCCAGCAGCTTGGCCGCGACAAATAGCAATCAGCCCCAGCATTTT. This translates into CASSLAATNSNQPQHF.

The CDR3 DNA reads TGTGCCAGCAGTTATGGGGGGAAGGCGATGCAGTTCTTC. Residues: CASSYGGKAMQFF. The V and J genes are TRBV6-2 or TRBV6-3 and TRBJ2-1, with D possibly TRBD2 on 6 matching bases. Looked up from germline, CDR1 is MNHEY and CDR2 is SVGEGT. V was shortened by 3 bases and J by 12 bases, with 15 bases between the two germline ends. The CDR3 consists of 13 residues.

This clone was seen a handful of times. CDR3 bases: TGTGCCTGGAGATCCACAGGGGGAACCATGTACGAGCAGTACTTC. This encodes CAWRSTGGTMYEQYF. The J gene is TRBJ2-7, the V gene TRBV30; 8 bases are shared with TRBD1. The CDR3 runs to 15 residues. V lost 3 bases, J lost 4 bases, and 11 bases stayed unmatched. The germline V gene encodes CDR1 GTSNPN and CDR2 SVGIG (reference sequence). The complete variable domain, with remaining parts taken from reference TRBV30 and TRBJ2-7, reads SQTIHQWPATLVQPVGSPLSLECTVEGTSNPNLYWYRQAAGRGLQLLFYSVGIGQISSEVPQNLSASRPQDRQFILSSKKLLLSDSGFYLCAWRSTGGTMYEQYFGPGTRLTVT.

The chain's CDR3 is CASSLWRDQDEQYF. CDR3 in DNA: TGTGCCAGCAGCTTATGGCGGGACCAAGACGAGCAGTACTTC. The chain couples TRBV7-8 to TRBJ2-7; tentative D call: TRBD2 (6 bases). The V end was cut by 2 bases, the J end by 5 bases, with 13 bases between. This CDR3 spans 14 amino acids. Germline V CDR1 and CDR2: SGHVS, FQNEAQ.

The chain combines TRBV24-1 with TRBJ2-5, with TRBD1 matching over 8 bases. With 3 bases clipped from V and 0 bases from J, the junction kept 8 bases outside the gene matches. Germline-derived CDR1 and CDR2 are KGHDR and SFDVKD. CDR3 length: 17 amino acids. CDR3 in DNA: TGTGCCACCAGTGATGAAAGCCGACAGGGGTACCAAGAGACCCAGTACTTC. This codes for CATSDESRQGYQETQYF.

The genes are TRBV12-3 or TRBV12-4 and TRBJ2-5; 8 positions agree with TRBD1. CDR3 length: 13 amino acids. V lost 6 bases and J lost 2; bases outside the gene matches: 2. CDR3 nucleotides: TGTGCCAGCAGGTGGACAGGGCAAGAGACCCAGTACTTC. Translation gives CASRWTGQETQYF.

V and J are TRBV6-1 and TRBJ2-1, with TRBD2 matching 10 bases. The CDR3 is 15 amino acids. The J segment lost 3 bases and the V segment lost 7 bases, leaving 6 bases of the junction unmatched. CDR1 and CDR2 from the germline V gene are MNHNS and SASEGT. CDR3 DNA sequence: TGTGCCAGCACCGATCTAGCGGGGGACTACAATGAGCAGTTCTTC. Translating it yields CASTDLAGDYNEQFF.

The V call is TRBV3-1 (or the pseudogene TRBV3-2), the J call TRBJ1-5; D is ambiguous. Germline V CDR1 and CDR2: LGHDT, YNNKEL (reference sequence). Trimming pared 0 bases from V and 9 bases from J, leaving 6 bases between. The CDR3 has 12 amino acids. The CDR3 DNA sequence: TGTGCCAGCAGCCAAGATAGCGGGCCCCAGCATTTT. Its protein is CASSQDSGPQHF.

This chain connects TRBV9 to TRBJ2-1, with 9 bases lining up with TRBD1. The length of the CDR3 is 16 residues. Germline trimming cut 0 bases from V and 7 bases from J; bases unmatched to any gene: 8. CDR1 and CDR2 from the germline V gene are SGDLS and YYNGEE. The CDR3 reads CASSVDFGTGLNEQFF. The CDR3 region has the DNA TGTGCCAGCAGCGTAGACTTCGGGACAGGGCTGAATGAGCAGTTCTTC.

The gene calls are TRBV6-5 and TRBJ2-7, with TRBD2 identical over 10 bases. The CDR3 contains 15 residues. V trimming: 6 bases; J trimming: 1 base; junction bases outside the gene matches: 6. The V gene's germline CDR1 is MNHEY and CDR2 SVGAGI. The CDR3: CASSPSSGGSYEQYF. CDR3 coding DNA: TGTGCCAGCAGCCCCTCTAGCGGGGGTTCCTACGAGCAGTACTTC.

This chain joins TRBV6-1 and TRBJ2-2; TRBD2 matches 9 bases. The germline V gene has CDR1 MNHNS and CDR2 SASEGT. The CDR3 contains 19 residues. Unmatched junction bases numbered 17, after V lost 4 bases and J lost 5 bases. CDR3 amino acids: CASSVLPPAGGPGTGELFF. The CDR3 bases are TGTGCCAGCAGTGTCCTACCGCCAGCGGGAGGCCCGGGAACCGGGGAGCTGTTTTTT.

The chain uses TRBV6-6 and TRBJ1-1, with D maybe TRBD1 (6 bases). The V end lost 5 bases, the J end lost 1 base, and 11 bases lay between the germline ends. This CDR3 is 14 amino acids long. Germline V gives CDR1 MNHNY, CDR2 SVGAGI (reference sequence). The CDR3 DNA reads as TGTGCCAGCAGTCAGCAGGGGACGAACACTGAAGCTTTCTTT. Translated: CASSQQGTNTEAFF.

V usage is TRBV29-1 and J usage is TRBJ1-1, with D tentatively TRBD1 (5 bases). The germline V gene has CDR1 SQVTM and CDR2 ANQGSEA. Between the trimmed V and J ends, which lost 5 bases and 2 bases, there was a span of 15 bases. This CDR3 spans 14 amino acids. The CDR3 here is CSVLVGLQNTEAFF. The CDR3 nucleotides read TGCAGCGTTCTTGTGGGACTTCAAAACACTGAAGCTTTCTTT.

This chain joins TRBV29-1 and TRBJ1-1; D unclear. CDR3 size: 12 residues. V was cut by 6 bases and J by 1 base, with 9 bases left in between. From germline, CDR1 is SQVTM and CDR2 ANQGSEA. The CDR3 loop is CSVSTPNTEAFF. The CDR3 DNA reads as TGCAGCGTATCCACACCGAACACTGAAGCTTTCTTT.

As for this clone: Other DNA sequences in the sample encode the same CDR3. The CDR3 DNA is TGCGCCAGCAGCCTCGGACTGGCCACAGATACGCAGTATTTT. This sequence encodes CASSLGLATDTQYF. The chain recombines TRBV5-1 with TRBJ2-3; the D gene is possibly TRBD2 (5 bases). The CDR3 has 14 residues. Germline V gene lookup returns CDR1 SGHRS and CDR2 YFSETQ. Trimming left V 4 bases short and J 2 bases short, with 11 bases between.

The chain employs TRBV11-2 and TRBJ2-3; TRBD2 matches 7 bases. Germline V gene data show CDR1 as SGHAT and CDR2 as FQNNGV. V shed 2 bases and J 2 bases; nucleotides not matched to a gene: 7. The CDR3 consists of 16 residues. In DNA, the CDR3 is TGTGCCAGCAGCTTAAAACCTAGCGGTTTCACAGATACGCAGTATTTT. It translates to CASSLKPSGFTDTQYF.

The genes are TRBV11-2 and TRBJ2-1; 7 nucleotides match TRBD1. Germline CDR1 SGHAT, CDR2 FQNNGV. J gave up 8 bases and V 5 bases, and 6 bases lay outside the gene matches. CDR3 length equals 13 residues. Here the CDR3 reads CASSPDRDHEQFF. In nucleotides, the CDR3 is TGTGCCAGCAGCCCCGACAGGGACCATGAGCAGTTCTTC.

CDR3 sequence reads: CASSFLQGPGGELFF. CDR3 DNA sequence: TGTGCCAGCAGCTTTTTACAGGGTCCAGGCGGGGAGCTGTTTTTT. The chain has TRBV7-6 and TRBJ2-2; TRBD1 is a possible D gene (6 bases). V gave up 3 bases and J gave up 7 bases, with 15 bases separating them. Germline V CDR1 and CDR2: SGHVS, FNYEAQ. The CDR3 length is 15 residues.

J is TRBJ2-1 and V is TRBV19; TRBD2 aligns across 11 bases. The V segment lost 2 bases and the J segment 0 bases; nucleotides outside the gene matches: 9. CDR3 length: 19 amino acids. The germline V gene has CDR1 LNHDA and CDR2 SQIVND (reference sequence). Here the CDR3 DNA reads TGTGCCAGTAGTATATTTCTTAGCGGGAGGGCCAGCTCCTACAATGAGCAGTTCTTC. Amino acid sequence: CASSIFLSGRASSYNEQFF.

The chain joins TRBV28 to TRBJ2-7, with TRBD1 identical over 9 bases. CDR1 and CDR2 (germline): MDHEN, SYDVKM. The CDR3 runs 17 residues. V lost 4 bases to trimming and J lost 0 bases; unmatched junction nucleotides: 10. The CDR3 loop is CASSWGQGVHVSYEQYF. CDR3 bases: TGTGCCAGCAGTTGGGGACAGGGAGTCCACGTCTCCTACGAGCAGTACTTC.

V and J are TRBV11-2 and TRBJ1-4, with TRBD1 as a possible D gene (5 bases). From germline, CDR1 is SGHAT and CDR2 FQNNGV. The CDR3 is 15 residues long. Trimming removed 1 base from V and 8 bases from J, with 14 bases in between. The CDR3 DNA is TGTGCCAGCAGCTTAGGCGGCAGGGTGGGAGAAAAACTGTTTTTT. This codes for CASSLGGRVGEKLFF.